The 6 T cell receptor beta chains reported below all come from one sample, sequenced in a study of CD8 T cells in ankylosing spondylitis. Study-level results: A TCR beta motif of several highly homologous variants seemed to mark ankylosing spondylitis blood.

Which antigens these TCRs recognize remains unknown. MiXCR, run by TCRdb on the 5' RACE reads, gives a single entry per CDR3 protein. The top ten clones hold nearly 7% of a sample with approximately 550,000 distinct CDR3 sequences, about an eighth of them seen once. Specimen: blood, either unsorted or a sorted T cell fraction (not recorded which). These receptors all stem from a male donor with ankylosing spondylitis.

The chain couples TRBV7-2 to TRBJ1-1, with D perhaps matching TRBD1 (5 bases). Germline V gene lookup returns CDR1 SGHTA and CDR2 FQGNSA. V was clipped by 2 bases and J by 4 bases, with 14 bases between them. The CDR3 contains 15 residues. CDR3: CASSLYAGRITEAFF. In DNA form, the CDR3 reads TGTGCCAGCAGCTTATATGCAGGGAGGATCACTGAAGCTTTCTTT.

The rearrangement links TRBV7-6 to TRBJ2-1; D unresolved. V was pared by 5 bases and J by 11 bases, with 13 bases between. The CDR3 is 12 residues long. Germline V gene data show CDR1 as SGHVS and CDR2 as FNYEAQ. The CDR3 loop reads CASSLTGLKQFF. The CDR3 DNA is TGTGCCAGCAGCCTGACTGGGCTAAAGCAGTTCTTC.

The chain employs TRBV6-1 and TRBJ2-7; TRBD1 matches 8 bases. V shed 5 bases, J shed 7 bases, and the junction held 13 bases outside the gene matches. Germline V lookup: CDR1 MNHNS, CDR2 SASEGT. The length of the CDR3 is 15 residues. CDR3 residues: CASSPTTGAPEEQYV. CDR3 in DNA: TGTGCCAGCAGTCCCACGACAGGGGCGCCAGAGGAGCAGTACGTC.

This clonotype was found a few times. This sequence joins TRBV6-1 and TRBJ2-7, with 8 bases matching TRBD1. Germline CDR1 is MNHNS and CDR2 is SASEGT. The CDR3 covers 14 residues. Trimming cost V 7 bases and J 1 base; bases outside gene matches: 6. CDR3 residues: CASNTGQGSYEQYV. CDR3 nucleotide sequence: TGTGCCAGCAACACCGGACAGGGTTCCTACGAGCAGTACGTC.

In this sample, this clonotype turned up a few times. The gene calls are TRBV7-2 and TRBJ2-2; D is tentatively TRBD1 or TRBD2 (5 bases each). In germline, CDR1 is SGHTA, CDR2 FQGNSA. There are 16 residues in the CDR3. V lost 1 base and J lost 0, with 9 bases in between. CDR3 coding DNA: TGTGCCAGCAGCTTAGGCCCGGGACCGAACACCGGGGAGCTGTTTTTT. It is translated as CASSLGPGPNTGELFF.

The chain employs TRBV11-1 and TRBJ2-6; TRBD2 matches 9 bases. The J segment lost 0 bases and the V segment lost 5 bases, leaving 17 bases of the junction unmatched. Germline assignment: CDR1 SGHAT and CDR2 FQDESV (reference sequence). This CDR3 has 21 amino acids. The CDR3 spells CASSRLWLAGTPLSGANVLTF. CDR3 nucleotides: TGTGCCAGCAGCCGACTGTGGCTAGCGGGAACCCCTCTCTCTGGGGCCAACGTCCTGACTTTC. Using reference TRBV11-1 and TRBJ2-6 for the parts outside the CDR3, the full variable domain is EAEVAQSPRYKITEKSQAVAFWCDPISGHATLYWYRQILGQGPELLVQFQDESVVDDSQLPKDRFSAERLKGVDSTLKIQPAELGDSAMYLCASSRLWLAGTPLSGANVLTFGAGSRLTVL.